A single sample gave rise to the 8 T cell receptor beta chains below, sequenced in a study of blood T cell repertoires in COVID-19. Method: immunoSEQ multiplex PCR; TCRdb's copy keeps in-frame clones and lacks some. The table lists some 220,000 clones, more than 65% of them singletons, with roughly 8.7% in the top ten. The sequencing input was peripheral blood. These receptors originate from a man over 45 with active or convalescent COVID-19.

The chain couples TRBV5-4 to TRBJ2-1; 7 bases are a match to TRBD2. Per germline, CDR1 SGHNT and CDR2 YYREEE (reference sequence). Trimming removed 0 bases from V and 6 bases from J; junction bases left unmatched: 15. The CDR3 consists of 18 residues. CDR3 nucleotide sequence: TGTGCCAGCAGCTTGGACCCCTCTGGGGGGGGAATTAGCAATGAGCAGTTCTTC. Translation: CASSLDPSGGGISNEQFF.

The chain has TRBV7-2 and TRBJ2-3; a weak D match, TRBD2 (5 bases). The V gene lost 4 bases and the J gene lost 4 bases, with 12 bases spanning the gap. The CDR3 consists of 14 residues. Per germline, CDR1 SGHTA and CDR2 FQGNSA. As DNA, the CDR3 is TGTGCCAGCAGCTCGGACTGGGGAGCAGATACGCAGTATTTT. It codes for CASSSDWGADTQYF.

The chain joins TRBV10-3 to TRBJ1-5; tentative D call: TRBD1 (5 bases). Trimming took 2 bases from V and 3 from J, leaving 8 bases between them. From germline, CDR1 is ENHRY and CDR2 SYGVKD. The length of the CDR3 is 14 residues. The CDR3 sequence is CAISERGLNQPQHF. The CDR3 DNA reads TGTGCCATCAGTGAGAGGGGCCTCAATCAGCCCCAGCATTTT.

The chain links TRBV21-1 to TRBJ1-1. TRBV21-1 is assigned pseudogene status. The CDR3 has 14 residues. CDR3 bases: TGTGCCAGCAGCGCAAGAGGAGAGAACACTGAAGCTTTCTTT. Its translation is CASSARGENTEAFF.

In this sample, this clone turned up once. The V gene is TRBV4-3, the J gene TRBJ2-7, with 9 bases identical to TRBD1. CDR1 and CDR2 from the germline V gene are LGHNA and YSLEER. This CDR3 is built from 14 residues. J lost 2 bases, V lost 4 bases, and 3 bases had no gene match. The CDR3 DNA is TGCGCCAGCAGCCCGGACAGGGGAACCTACGAGCAGTACTTC. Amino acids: CASSPDRGTYEQYF.

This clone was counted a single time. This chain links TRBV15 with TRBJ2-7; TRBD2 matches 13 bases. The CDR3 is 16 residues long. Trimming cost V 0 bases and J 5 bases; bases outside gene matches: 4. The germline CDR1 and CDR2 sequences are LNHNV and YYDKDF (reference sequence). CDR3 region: CATSREVGTSGDEQYF. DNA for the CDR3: TGTGCCACCAGCAGAGAGGTAGGGACTAGCGGGGACGAGCAGTACTTC.

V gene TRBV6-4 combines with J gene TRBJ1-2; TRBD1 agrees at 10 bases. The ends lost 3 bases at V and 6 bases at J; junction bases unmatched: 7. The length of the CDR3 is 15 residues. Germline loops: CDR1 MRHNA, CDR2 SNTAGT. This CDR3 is CASSELPGQGNGYTF. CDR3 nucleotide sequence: TGTGCCAGCAGTGAGTTACCGGGACAGGGGAATGGCTACACCTTC.

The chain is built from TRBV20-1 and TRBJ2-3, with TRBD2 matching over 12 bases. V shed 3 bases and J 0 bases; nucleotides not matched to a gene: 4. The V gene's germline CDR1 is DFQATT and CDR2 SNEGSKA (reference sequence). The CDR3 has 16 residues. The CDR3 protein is CSASRTSGASTDTQYF. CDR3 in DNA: TGCAGTGCTAGTAGGACTAGCGGGGCTAGCACAGATACGCAGTATTTT.